What follows are 27 T cell receptor beta chains derived from one specimen sequenced in a study of T-cell reconstitution after alpha-beta-depleted transplantation in children. The TCRbeta library incorporated unique molecular identifiers. Each CDR3 protein is one row after TCRdb ran MiXCR on the PCR reads. The data contain about 120,000 distinct CDR3 sequences, around 10% of them singletons. The sequenced sample was PBMCs from the stem cell graft donor, obtained from the stem cell graft. Receptor source: a human donor who donated a stem cell graft to a child with acute lymphoblastic leukemia.

This clonotype has at least ten counts. The chain couples TRBV24-1 to TRBJ2-3; possibly TRBD1 or TRBD2 for D (5 bases each). V was trimmed by 4 bases and J by 2 bases, leaving 24 bases between them. Germline V CDR1 and CDR2: KGHDR, SFDVKD. The CDR3 runs 19 residues. CDR3 loop: CATSDRGDTGPSNTDTQYF. CDR3 in DNA: TGTGCCACCAGTGACCGGGGAGATACAGGCCCATCTAACACAGATACGCAGTATTTT.

This clonotype showed up many times. V and J are TRBV6-5 and TRBJ2-3; D might be TRBD2 (6 bases). The CDR3 consists of 14 residues. Trimming pared 7 bases from V and 4 bases from J, leaving 15 bases between. CDR1 MNHEY and CDR2 SVGAGI come from the germline V gene. The DNA of the CDR3 is TGTGCCAGCACCCTACGGGGAGGCCCAGATACGCAGTATTTT. This translates into CASTLRGGPDTQYF.

The chain has TRBV19 and TRBJ2-1, with 9 bases lining up with TRBD1. Trimming took 7 bases from V and 4 from J; bases not matched to a gene: 5. CDR1 and CDR2 from the germline V gene are LNHDA and SQIVND (reference sequence). This CDR3 spans 14 amino acids. In nucleotides, the CDR3 is TGTGCCAGTATCGGGACAGGGATGTACAATGAGCAGTTCTTC. It encodes CASIGTGMYNEQFF.

The V call is TRBV9, the J call TRBJ2-7; TRBD1 might be the D (5 bases). The germline V gene has CDR1 SGDLS and CDR2 YYNGEE. V was clipped by 3 bases and J by 2 bases, with 12 bases between them. The CDR3 runs to 14 residues. The CDR3 DNA follows: TGTGCCAGCAGCGGACAGAATTTTCCCTACGAGCAGTACTTC. Protein sequence: CASSGQNFPYEQYF.

This clonotype showed up many times. This chain links TRBV6-5 with TRBJ2-1; TRBD2 matches 9 bases. Germline assignment: CDR1 MNHEY and CDR2 SVGAGI. The CDR3 length is 16 residues. The V and J ends lost 2 bases and 9 bases, in that order; junction bases with no gene match: 11. This CDR3 is CASSYRGRGGLGEQFF. In DNA form, the CDR3 reads TGTGCCAGCAGTTACCGGGGGCGGGGGGGCCTGGGTGAGCAGTTCTTC.

In this sample, this clonotype turned up many times. The V and J genes are TRBV30 and TRBJ2-7, with TRBD2 as a possible D gene (5 bases). Germline CDR1 and CDR2: GTSNPN and SVGIG (reference sequence). V shed 7 bases and J shed 4 bases, with 17 bases lying between them. The CDR3 runs 13 residues. CDR3 sequence: CASTTGEWYEQYF. For the CDR3, the DNA is TGTGCCTCCACCACCGGGGAATGGTACGAGCAGTACTTC.

In the case of this clonotype: This may arise from a read error, as a much more abundant clone is one base away. The chain has TRBV5-1 and TRBJ2-1, with 9 positions matching TRBD1. CDR1 is SGHRS, CDR2 YFSETQ, per germline. CDR3 size: 18 residues. Trimming removed 3 bases from V and 5 bases from J; junction bases left unmatched: 15. CDR3 sequence: CASSWRTGASVRDNEQFF. The CDR3 nucleotides are TGCGCCAGCAGCTGGCGGACAGGGGCCAGCGTGAGGGACAATGAGCAGTTCTTC.

The table lists this clonotype with many counts. This chain joins TRBV11-2 and TRBJ2-3; possibly TRBD1 or TRBD2 for D (6 bases each). The CDR3 runs to 16 residues. V was shortened by 0 bases and J by 5 bases, with 15 bases between the two germline ends. Germline V lookup: CDR1 SGHAT, CDR2 FQNNGV. The CDR3 DNA sequence: TGTGCCAGCAGCTTAGATATGGGGGGCGCGGGAGATACGCAGTATTTT. This gives the protein CASSLDMGGAGDTQYF.

This chain uses TRBV5-6 with TRBJ2-4, with 13 bases fitting TRBD2. CDR1 is SGHDT and CDR2 is YYEEEE in the germline V gene. The CDR3 length is 14 residues. The V segment lost 9 bases and the J segment 10 bases; nucleotides outside the gene matches: 10. The CDR3 DNA is TGTGCCATGAGCTCGGGACTAGCGGGGAGGATTCAGTACTTC. Protein product: CAMSSGLAGRIQYF.

In this sample, this clonotype turned up many times. The rearrangement uses TRBV2 and TRBJ1-6; TRBD1 matches at 7 bases. Germline CDR1 is SNHLY and CDR2 is FYNNEI. V shed 6 bases, J shed 6 bases, and the junction held 8 bases outside the gene matches. The CDR3 has 15 amino acids. The CDR3 is CASSPRDSANSPLHF. The CDR3 nucleotides are TGTGCCAGCAGCCCCCGGGACAGTGCTAATTCACCCCTCCACTTT.

Of note for this clonotype: Since a much larger clone is just one base distant, this may be a read error. The V call is TRBV5-1, the J call TRBJ2-1; D might be TRBD1 (6 bases). Germline assignment: CDR1 SGHRS and CDR2 YFSETQ. The CDR3 covers 14 residues. The CDR3 sequence is CASSLVRTVNEQLF. The CDR3 bases are TGCGCCAGCAGCTTGGTTAGGACAGTGAATGAGCAGCTCTTC.

The V call is TRBV7-2, the J call TRBJ2-3, with 8 bases fitting TRBD2. This CDR3 comprises 16 residues. V dropped 4 bases and J dropped 0; count of bases not matched to a gene: 6. From germline, CDR1 is SGHTA and CDR2 FQGNSA. CDR3: CASSSKRGGSTDTQYF. The DNA for the CDR3 is TGTGCCAGCAGCTCGAAACGCGGGGGGAGCACAGATACGCAGTATTTT.

This clonotype has a count of ten or more. The chain has TRBV6-2 or TRBV6-3 and TRBJ2-1; TRBD2 matches 9 bases. V shed 6 bases, J shed 0 bases, and the junction held 3 bases outside the gene matches. This CDR3 has 15 residues. Germline assignment: CDR1 MNHEY and CDR2 SVGEGT. The CDR3, as DNA: TGTGCCAGCAGACTACTAGCGGGCTCCTACAATGAGCAGTTCTTC. Translated, it gives CASRLLAGSYNEQFF.

This clonotype appeared many times. The chain joins TRBV20-1 to TRBJ2-5; tentative D call: TRBD2 (6 bases). Germline V lookup: CDR1 DFQATT, CDR2 SNEGSKA (reference sequence). The CDR3 length is 12 residues. V lost 6 bases and J lost 4, with 12 bases in between. The CDR3 sequence is CSARMGGETQYF. The CDR3 DNA is TGCAGTGCCAGGATGGGGGGAGAGACCCAGTACTTC.

There are many counts of this clonotype. The gene calls are TRBV29-1 and TRBJ2-1, with a tentative D call TRBD2 (6 bases). This CDR3 region has 15 residues. V lost 3 bases and J lost 11, with 23 bases in between. Germline CDR1 is SQVTM and CDR2 is ANQGSEA. CDR3 protein: CSVESEVAWGRQQFF. The CDR3 nucleotides read TGCAGCGTTGAGAGTGAGGTAGCGTGGGGGAGGCAGCAGTTCTTC.

This clonotype was observed many times. The CDR3 here is CSFRTSGTPGEYF. The CDR3 DNA reads TGCAGTTTCCGGACTAGCGGGACCCCAGGGGAGTACTTC. The chain carries TRBV20-1 and TRBJ2-5; 12 bases match TRBD2. V shed 8 bases, J shed 12 bases, and the junction held 13 bases outside the gene matches. The CDR3 totals 13 residues. The germline gives CDR1 DFQATT, CDR2 SNEGSKA (reference sequence).

Many counts were recorded for this clonotype. The chain employs TRBV7-2 and TRBJ2-7; D could derive from TRBD1 or TRBD2 (5 bases each). The CDR3 consists of 12 residues. The V gene lost 5 bases and the J gene lost 7 bases, with 12 bases spanning the gap. Germline values: CDR1 SGHTA, CDR2 FQGNSA. CDR3 in DNA: TGTGCCAGCAGCCCTACTTGGGGGGAGCAGTACTTC. It specifies CASSPTWGEQYF.

Many counts were recorded for this clonotype. This chain joins TRBV20-1 and TRBJ2-1, with TRBD2 matching over 8 bases. V shed 6 bases and J 6 bases; nucleotides not matched to a gene: 10. Germline CDR1 DFQATT, CDR2 SNEGSKA (reference sequence). The CDR3 spans 14 residues. The CDR3 region has the DNA TGCAGTGCCAAGGGACTAGAGGGGGTCAATGAGCAGTTCTTC. This encodes CSAKGLEGVNEQFF.

This clonotype was seen repeatedly, ten times or more. V gene TRBV7-9 combines with J gene TRBJ2-7; the D gene is possibly TRBD1 (6 bases). Germline V CDR1 and CDR2: SEHNR, FQNEAQ (reference sequence). The length of the CDR3 is 14 residues. Trimming cost V 8 bases and J 5 bases, with 19 bases left between them. CDR3 bases: TGTGCCAGCTCAGACAGGCCCGCGACGGACGAGCAGTACTTC. The encoded protein is CASSDRPATDEQYF.

This clonotype was recorded at least ten times. The chain links TRBV27 to TRBJ2-1, with 9 bases fitting TRBD2. This CDR3 spans 15 amino acids. The ends lost 6 bases at V and 7 bases at J; junction bases unmatched: 10. Germline lookup yields CDR1 MNHEY and CDR2 SMNVEV (reference sequence). The DNA of the CDR3 is TGTGCCAGCAGGGAACCAGCGGGAGGCTTAAATGAGCAGTTCTTC. It specifies CASREPAGGLNEQFF.

The sample holds many counts of this clonotype. The chain is built from TRBV5-1 and TRBJ1-1; D not certain. V was shortened by 1 base and J by 6 bases, with 10 bases between the two germline ends. The CDR3 is 13 residues long. CDR1 is SGHRS, CDR2 YFSETQ, per germline. DNA for the CDR3: TGCGCCAGCAGCTTGAGGTTGGGGTCTGAAGCTTTCTTT. It is translated as CASSLRLGSEAFF. Full variable domain (missing parts from reference TRBV5-1 and TRBJ1-1): KAGVTQTPRYLIKTRGQQVTLSCSPISGHRSVSWYQQTPGQGLQFLFEYFSETQRNKGNFPGRFSGRQFSNSRSEMNVSTLELGDSALYLCASSLRLGSEAFFGQGTRLTVV.

The genes are TRBV3-1 and TRBJ1-3; D unresolved. The CDR3 has 16 residues. V was clipped by 4 bases and J by 0 bases, with 13 bases between them. Germline V CDR1 and CDR2: LGHDT, YNNKEL (reference sequence). In nucleotides, the CDR3 is TGTGCCAGCAGCCGCGCGGGTGGGGACTCTGGAAACACCATATATTTT. Translating it yields CASSRAGGDSGNTIYF.

This clonotype has at least ten counts. The CDR3 bases are TGTGCCACCAGGGGGGGGGTTAGGGACAATGAGCAGTTCTTC. This gives the protein CATRGGVRDNEQFF. V gene TRBV24-1 combines with J gene TRBJ2-1; 7 positions agree with TRBD2. V shed 7 bases and J 5 bases; nucleotides not matched to a gene: 7. The CDR3 has 14 residues. Germline assignment: CDR1 KGHDR and CDR2 SFDVKD.

The table lists this clonotype with many counts. The J gene is TRBJ1-4, the V gene TRBV5-6; perhaps TRBD1 as D (5 bases). The CDR3 is 16 residues long. The V end lost 2 bases, the J end lost 3 bases, and 14 bases lay between the germline ends. Germline V gives CDR1 SGHDT, CDR2 YYEEEE. The CDR3 is CASSLLGTASNEKLFF. For the CDR3, the DNA is TGTGCCAGCAGCTTACTGGGGACGGCTTCTAATGAAAAACTGTTTTTT.

This clonotype was detected many times. The chain links TRBV12-3 or TRBV12-4 to TRBJ1-1; TRBD1 matches at 8 bases. This CDR3 has 14 amino acids. J gave up 4 bases and V 6 bases, and 7 bases lay outside the gene matches. The CDR3 coding sequence is TGTGCCAGCAGGACAGGGGAATGGAGCACTGAAGCTTTCTTT. Its protein is CASRTGEWSTEAFF.

For this clonotype: A much larger clone is a single base away; this may be a read error. The chain joins TRBV7-9 to TRBJ1-5; D is unresolved. Trimming took off 1 base at V and 12 bases at J, with 13 bases between the two ends. The CDR3 spans 13 residues. Germline lookup yields CDR1 SEHNR and CDR2 FQNEAQ (reference sequence). CDR3 protein: CASSLGAQRHQHF. The CDR3 DNA is TGTGCCAGCAGCTTAGGGGCGCAACGGCACCAGCATTTT.

This clonotype was seen ten or more times. This chain links TRBV7-2 with TRBJ2-1; the D gene is possibly TRBD2 (6 bases). This CDR3 spans 14 amino acids. Looked up from germline, CDR1 is SGHTA and CDR2 is FQGNSA. Trimming removed 5 bases at V and 4 bases at J, with 12 bases between. The CDR3 region is CASSPPGVYNEQFF. The CDR3 nucleotides read TGTGCCAGCAGCCCCCCGGGGGTATACAATGAGCAGTTCTTC.